A selection of T cell receptor beta chains follows, all from one sample in a study of shared clonotypes between healthy human individuals. The repertoire was sequenced with immunoSEQ multiplex PCR; TCRdb's copy has only in-frame clones and lacks some. There are roughly 2,500,000 clones in the sample; roughly 93% occur only once, and 0.36% lies in the top ten. Sequenced material: naive CD4+ T cells from PBMCs. The receptors derive from a man between 18 and 29 years old in good health. Some clones in this sample may be carry-over from other donors' samples. Each CDR3 is given with its conserved first and last residue. The D gene is left open where the match is weak. Size values are once, few and many counts, or a class for expanded clones, and some rows have none.

D	size	J	V	CDR3	DNA
.	.	TRBJ1-1	TRBV28	CASSRTPDTEAFF	TGTGCCAGCAGCAGGACTCCGGACACTGAAGCTTTCTTT
.	.	TRBJ2-3	TRBV7-2	CASSLVGLGVDTQYF	TGTGCCAGCAGCTTAGTGGGACTTGGGGTAGATACGCAGTATTTT
TRBD1	.	TRBJ1-3	TRBV11-2	CASTPDRGRNTIYF	TGTGCCAGCACCCCCGATAGGGGGCGAAACACCATATATTTT
.	.	TRBJ1-2	TRBV5-1	CASSLDRDGYTF	TGCGCCAGCAGCTTGGACAGGGACGGCTACACCTTC
.	.	TRBJ2-5	TRBV2	CASKGVADLKTEYF	TGTGCCAGCAAAGGGGTAGCGGACCTCAAGACGGAGTACTTC
.	.	TRBJ1-5	TRBV6-4	CASSTEVGQPQHF	TGTGCCAGCAGTACCGAAGTGGGTCAGCCCCAGCATTTT
.	.	TRBJ2-3	TRBV5-1	CASSLGLLTDTQYF	TGCGCCAGCAGCTTGGGCCTGCTCACAGATACGCAGTATTTT
.	.	TRBJ1-2	TRBV25-1	CASSGAGVNGYTF	TGTGCCAGCAGTGGGGCAGGGGTTAATGGCTACACCTTC
.	.	TRBJ2-2	TRBV5-1	CATSQGPGELFF	TGCGCCACCTCACAGGGACCCGGGGAGCTGTTTTTT
TRBD1	.	TRBJ2-7	TRBV4-1	CASSFETGISYEQYF	TGCGCCAGCAGCTTCGAGACAGGGATTTCCTACGAGCAGTACTTC
.	once	TRBJ2-7	TRBV2	CASRVEGEQYF	TGTGCCAGCAGGGTGGAGGGCGAGCAGTACTTC
TRBD2	.	TRBJ2-3	TRBV11-2	CASSLWGGQYF	TGTGCCAGCAGCTTATGGGGGGGGCAGTATTTT
TRBD1	once	TRBJ1-1	TRBV6-1	CASSESRGTEAFF	TGTGCCAGCAGTGAATCCAGGGGGACTGAAGCTTTCTTT
.	.	TRBJ1-2	TRBV19	CASSIVRARGVGSGYTF	TGTGCCAGTAGTATTGTCAGGGCGAGAGGGGTCGGGTCTGGCTACACCTTC
.	.	TRBJ2-3	TRBV29-1	CSVCKAEKNTDTQYF	TGCAGCGTTTGCAAAGCAGAAAAAAACACAGATACGCAGTATTTT
.	once	TRBJ2-1	TRBV5-1	CASRTSYNEQFF	TGCGCCAGCAGAACCAGTTACAATGAGCAGTTCTTC
TRBD2	once	TRBJ2-7	TRBV7-9	CASSHGTSGRTKSSYEQYF	TGTGCCAGCAGCCATGGAACTAGCGGGAGGACTAAGAGCTCCTACGAGCAGTACTTC
.	.	TRBJ2-1	TRBV29-1	CSVRRGDYINEQFF	TGCAGCGTACGAAGGGGGGACTATATCAATGAGCAGTTCTTC
.	.	TRBJ2-5	TRBV29-1	CSAGRLLQETQYF	TGCAGCGCGGGGAGGCTCCTTCAAGAGACCCAGTACTTC
.	.	TRBJ2-2	TRBV28	CASSSRGLVGELFF	TGTGCCAGCAGTTCTCGGGGGCTGGTCGGGGAGCTGTTTTTT
.	.	TRBJ2-2	TRBV28	CASARVGGTGELFF	TGTGCCAGCGCTCGGGTCGGGGGCACCGGGGAGCTGTTTTTT
TRBD2	.	TRBJ2-1	TRBV28	CASSLSGKGPDEQFF	TGTGCCAGCAGTCTGAGCGGGAAGGGCCCCGATGAGCAGTTCTTC
.	.	TRBJ1-2	TRBV4-3	CASSQVPTGNYGYTF	TGCGCCAGCAGCCAAGTTCCTACAGGGAACTATGGCTACACCTTC
.	.	TRBJ2-2	TRBV4-1	CASSRVAGELFF	TGCGCCAGCAGCCGGGTCGCCGGGGAGCTGTTTTTT
TRBD1	.	TRBJ2-7	TRBV7-6	CASSLVGDRAYEQYF	TGTGCCAGCAGCTTAGTTGGGGACAGAGCCTACGAGCAGTACTTC
.	.	TRBJ1-6	TRBV30	CAWSGASGSPLHF	TGTGCCTGGAGCGGTGCCTCGGGTTCACCCCTCCACTTT